This TCR beta chain was observed in a study of cytomegalovirus exposure and HLA in healthy donors. Study-wide points: Overall, about 160 TCR beta chains were annotated as cytomegalovirus-associated. Generally TCR sequences proved uncommon, though certain public TCRs appeared in numerous donors. Earlier results showed most TCR beta V segments being productive about 87% or about 30% of the time. Reportedly, a later analysis found an Asian-associated ancestry cluster had fewer N-insertions than the approximately 700-donor mean.

Concerning this clone: Its antigen is as yet unknown.

The PCR had 60 Vbeta and 13 Jbeta primers. Some clones are missing from TCRdb's copy, which holds only in-frame ones; the method was immunoSEQ multiplex PCR. The repertoire includes more than 80,000 clones, approximately 79% of them detected once, and 15% to 20% sits in the top ten. The length of the CDR3 is 16 residues. After removal of 1 base from V and 4 bases from J, the junction contained 7 bases not matched to a gene. Germline CDR1 reads LNHNV; CDR2 reads YYDKDF (reference sequence). The chain is built from TRBV15 and TRBJ1-5; 7 bases are a match to TRBD1. The sequenced sample was PBMCs. The TCR originated in a woman aged 55-69 years in good health and CMV-seropositive. CDR3 sequence: CATSRASGQLNQPQHF. In DNA, the CDR3 is TGTGCCACCAGCAGAGCTTCGGGACAGTTAAATCAGCCCCAGCATTTT.